A single sample is the source of the 8 T cell receptor beta chains below, sequenced in a study of memory CD8 T cells in hepatitis C reinfection. Time point indicated: peak reinfection, 3 to 8 weeks after reinfection detection. No in vitro expansion preceded TCR sequencing of the sorted cells. Using immunoSEQ multiplex PCR, the repertoire was profiled, and TCRdb retains in-frame clones only, with some absent. The sample shows some 40,000 clones, approximately 87% of them seen only once. The sequenced sample consisted of naive CD8+ T cells sorted from blood. The receptors were gathered from a man aged 18 to 29 with hepatitis C virus infection.

J is TRBJ2-7 and V is TRBV30, with 12 nucleotides matching TRBD2. The germline V gene has CDR1 GTSNPN and CDR2 SVGIG (reference sequence). With V trimmed by 1 base and J by 9 bases, 4 bases remained unmatched. The length of the CDR3 is 13 residues. The CDR3 DNA is TGTGCCTGGAGTGACCAGACTAGCGGGGGGCAGTACGTC. Its protein product is CAWSDQTSGGQYV.

The gene calls are TRBV5-1 and TRBJ2-1; 10 nucleotides agree with TRBD2. CDR3 length: 16 amino acids. Germline V gives CDR1 SGHRS, CDR2 YFSETQ. The trim removed 5 bases at V and 2 bases at J, leaving 7 bases unmatched. The chain's CDR3 is CASSFTLAGTYNEQFF. The CDR3 coding sequence is TGCGCCAGCAGTTTTACACTAGCGGGGACCTACAATGAGCAGTTCTTC.

The J gene is TRBJ1-2, the V gene TRBV12-2; TRBD1 reflects the table's D call only, with no check against the DNA. TRBV12-2 represents a pseudogene. The CDR3 runs 17 residues. This CDR3 is CASRFRTGQPPLYGYTF. CDR3 bases: TGTGCAAGTCGCTTTCGAACAGGACAGCCCCCTTTGTATGGCTACACCTTC.

The chain joins TRBV19 to TRBJ2-1, with a weak D call TRBD2 (6 bases). This CDR3 has 15 amino acids. From germline, CDR1 is LNHDA and CDR2 SQIVND (reference sequence). With 3 bases removed from V and 4 bases from J, the gap between germline ends came to 13 bases. CDR3 amino acids: CASSMGVAVYNEQFF. The CDR3 DNA reads as TGTGCCAGTAGTATGGGGGTAGCGGTATACAATGAGCAGTTCTTC.

The chain is built from TRBV12-5 and TRBJ2-2, with a tentative D call TRBD2 (6 bases). There are 19 residues in the CDR3. The V end was cut by 2 bases, the J end by 4 bases, with 23 bases between. Germline V gene data show CDR1 as LGHNT and CDR2 as FRNRAP. The CDR3 sequence is CASGLTAGTDERGTGELFF. The CDR3 DNA is TGTGCTAGTGGTTTGACAGCCGGGACTGATGAGAGGGGCACCGGGGAGCTGTTTTTT.

The V and J genes are TRBV6-6 and TRBJ1-1; the D is unclear. With 8 bases removed from V and 4 bases from J, the gap between germline ends came to 17 bases. CDR1 MNHNY and CDR2 SVGAGI come from the germline V gene (reference sequence). This CDR3 is 14 amino acids long. The CDR3: CASFPQVMSTEAFF. DNA of the CDR3: TGTGCCAGCTTCCCCCAGGTCATGAGCACTGAAGCTTTCTTT.

CDR3 bases: TGCAGCGTTGAAAACGTGGGAGACGCCTACAATGAGCAGTTCTTC. Its protein product is CSVENVGDAYNEQFF. The rearrangement uses TRBV29-1 and TRBJ2-1; possibly TRBD2 for D (5 bases). Germline V lookup: CDR1 SQVTM, CDR2 ANQGSEA. Deletions cut 2 bases from V and 2 bases from J, with 13 bases between. The CDR3 spans 15 residues.

The chain recombines TRBV9 with TRBJ2-1; TRBD2 matches 14 bases. The trim removed 8 bases at V and 0 bases at J, leaving 7 bases unmatched. CDR3 size: 17 residues. Germline V gene lookup returns CDR1 SGDLS and CDR2 YYNGEE. CDR3 DNA sequence: TGTGCCAGGACGGGACTAGCGGGGGCCACCTCCTACAATGAGCAGTTCTTC. Its translation: CARTGLAGATSYNEQFF.